Following are 8 T cell receptor beta chains from one sample sequenced in a study of cytomegalovirus exposure and HLA in healthy donors. Use of 60 Vbeta and 13 Jbeta primers characterized the PCR. TCRdb's table, derived via immunoSEQ multiplex PCR, lists solely in-frame clones and lacks some. Of about 150,000 clones listed, 76% are singletons. The sequenced sample consisted of PBMCs. Source of these receptors: a male donor in good health and CMV-seronegative.

The sample holds a few counts of this clone. The CDR3 DNA is TGTGCCAGCAGCCTCGGACTAGCGGGTCCTACTCTCACCGGGGAGCTGTTTTTT. This codes for CASSLGLAGPTLTGELFF. The rearrangement joins TRBV11-3 to TRBJ2-2; 11 nucleotides align to TRBD2. The CDR3 loop spans 18 amino acids. Germline loops: CDR1 SGHNT, CDR2 YENEEA. Trimming removed 5 bases from V and 4 bases from J; junction bases left unmatched: 12.

The J gene is TRBJ2-7, the V gene TRBV15; 12 nucleotides match TRBD1. Germline V gives CDR1 LNHNV, CDR2 YYDKDF (reference sequence). This CDR3 has 15 residues. Trimming removed 3 bases from V and 6 bases from J; junction bases left unmatched: 6. The CDR3 is CATSRAGTGGGEQYF. For the CDR3, the DNA is TGTGCCACCAGCAGGGCCGGGACAGGGGGCGGCGAGCAGTACTTC.

The chain recombines TRBV7-2 with TRBJ2-2, with 10 bases identical to TRBD2. Germline lookup yields CDR1 SGHTA and CDR2 FQGNSA. V was clipped by 11 bases and J by 5 bases; unmatched bases: 5. This CDR3 is built from 13 residues. The CDR3 DNA sequence: TGTGCCGGGGAGACTAGCGGGACCGGGGAGCTGTTTTTT. It translates to CAGETSGTGELFF.

The chain is built from TRBV18 and TRBJ2-2; tentative D call: TRBD2 (5 bases). Per the germline V gene, CDR1 is KGHSH and CDR2 is LQKENI. This CDR3 is 18 amino acids long. Trimming removed 2 bases at V and 7 bases at J, with 23 bases between. The CDR3 coding sequence is TGTGCCAGCTCACCAGTAGCCGGGGAGTTTAACGACGGCGGGGAGCTGTTTTTT. Residues: CASSPVAGEFNDGGELFF.

The rearrangement links TRBV18 to TRBJ2-5; 9 bases are a match to TRBD1. V trimming: 3 bases; J trimming: 6 bases; junction bases outside the gene matches: 8. Per the germline V gene, CDR1 is KGHSH and CDR2 is LQKENI. The CDR3 runs to 15 residues. DNA of the CDR3: TGTGCCAGCTCACCCTCCCGGGACAGGGTGCAGACCCAGTACTTC. Protein: CASSPSRDRVQTQYF.

The rearrangement uses TRBV30 and TRBJ1-5, with 7 bases lining up with TRBD1. The germline CDR1 and CDR2 sequences are GTSNPN and SVGIG (reference sequence). Trimming cost V 7 bases and J 0 bases; bases outside gene matches: 9. CDR3 size: 15 residues. The DNA for the CDR3 is TGTGCCTTCTCGTTGGACAGGACTAGCAATCAGCCCCAGCATTTT. Translated: CAFSLDRTSNQPQHF.

The chain carries TRBV5-1 and TRBJ1-2, with D possibly matching TRBD1 (5 bases). This CDR3 is built from 14 residues. The germline V and J ends were trimmed by 5 bases and 3 bases, with 14 bases remaining between them. Germline CDR1 reads SGHRS; CDR2 reads YFSETQ. The CDR3 sequence: CASSKADSHYGYTF. The CDR3 DNA is TGCGCCAGCAGTAAAGCCGACAGTCACTATGGCTACACCTTC.

The J gene is TRBJ2-3, the V gene TRBV6-1; TRBD1 might be the D (6 bases). The germline V and J ends were trimmed by 5 bases and 2 bases, with 14 bases remaining between them. The germline CDR1 and CDR2 sequences are MNHNS and SASEGT. There are 15 residues in the CDR3. CDR3 DNA: TGTGCCAGCAGTCAGGGGCCGGACGCCACAGATACGCAGTATTTT. Translating gives CASSQGPDATDTQYF.